What follows describes a single T cell receptor beta chain. The antigen remains undetermined. This entry is derived from a study of T cell responses to AZD1222 COVID-19 vaccine. In germline, CDR1 is SGDLS, CDR2 YYNGEE. CDR3 length: 15 amino acids. V lost 4 bases to trimming and J lost 1 base, with 9 bases between them. Findings and limits, study-wide: Scientists sampled the repertoires only once the peak T cell response had passed. There were vaccine-associated CD4 TCRs across spike, dominant at 160-218 and 743-854.

Sequenced by immunoSEQ multiplex PCR; TCRdb stores in-frame clones only, minus some. The repertoire holds more than 85,000 clones, 85% to 90% seen once, with 44% in the top ten. The TCR originated in an adult who received the AZD1222 COVID-19 vaccine. This rearrangement joins TRBV9 to TRBJ2-6; no definite D call. The source material was peripheral blood, sampled 28 days after the second AZD1222 dose. CDR3 in DNA: TGTGCCAGCAGCTCTCACAGTTCTGGGGCCAACGTCCTGACTTTC. It yields the protein CASSSHSSGANVLTF.